This TCR beta chain was profiled in a study of Graves' ophthalmopathy and Graves' hyperthyroidism. Study conclusions and caveats: Most expanded clonotypes in thyroid above 0.001 frequency also showed up in blood.

This clonotype was counted many times. The antigen remains undetermined. Germline V lookup: CDR1 SGHTA, CDR2 FQGTGA. This CDR3 has 14 residues. Trimming stripped 5 bases from V and 5 bases from J, with 15 bases between. Amplifying from RNA transcripts, the study obtained TCR beta CDR3 regions. First-round RT-PCR with HTBI primers preceded a second-round multiplex PCR. TCRdb called the multiplex PCR reads again in MiXCR, with one record for every CDR3 protein. This table holds around 600,000 distinct CDR3 sequences, roughly two fifths found once. V is TRBV7-3 and J is TRBJ2-5; D is unclear. The specimen sequenced was peripheral blood. The clonotype comes from an adult man with Graves' ophthalmopathy. This CDR3 is CASSPAPLGETQYF. CDR3 bases: TGTGCCAGCAGCCCAGCCCCGTTGGGGGAGACCCAGTACTTC. The complete variable domain, with remaining parts taken from reference TRBV7-3 and TRBJ2-5, reads GAGVSQTPSNKVTEKGKYVELRCDPISGHTALYWYRQSLGQGPEFLIYFQGTGAADDSGLPNDRFFAVRPEGSVSTLKIQRTERGDSAVYLCASSPAPLGETQYFGPGTRLLVL.